These T cell receptor beta chains were read from a single sample in a study of tumor and adjacent non-tumor tissue in lung cancer. TCRdb analysed the multiplex PCR reads with MiXCR anew, one entry per CDR3 protein. The sample has more than 35,000 distinct CDR3 sequences, roughly 62% seen once. The sample comprised distant non-tumor lung tissue. The source of these receptors is a woman between 40 and 50 years old with non-small cell lung cancer. Each CDR3 is given with its conserved first and last residue. A D gene is named only where the DNA matches it firmly. Size is omitted from some rows. Given values are once, few, many or a class for expanded clones.

j_call d_call clone_size v_call cdr3_nt cdr3_aa
TRBJ2-5 TRBD1 many TRBV4-1 TGCGCCAGCAGTCCACTGCTCGTGAGGGACAGGGATCAAGAGACCCAGTACTTC CASSPLLVRDRDQETQYF
TRBJ2-1 - - TRBV6-1 TGTGCCAGAAGTGAACTCATCGGGCGGGGTTCGAGTGAGCAGTTCTTC CARSELIGRGSSEQFF
TRBJ1-2 TRBD1 - TRBV29-1 TGCAGCGCAGGGACAGTGCCTAGGGACTACACCTTC CSAGTVPRDYTF
TRBJ1-2 TRBD1 - TRBV10-2 TGCGTCAACAGTGAGGGGGCTGGCTATGGCTACACCTTC CVNSEGAGYGYTF
TRBJ2-5 - - TRBV6-1 TGTACCAGCAGTGGTGGGGGGGCAGGGGAAGAGACCCAGTACTTC CTSSGGGAGEETQYF
TRBJ1-2 - - TRBV5-1 TGCACCAGCAGCTACACACCGACCGTGACAGGATCGAGGGGCTACACCTTC CTSSYTPTVTGSRGYTF
TRBJ1-5 - many TRBV5-1 TGCGCCAGCAGCTTGACGGCAGGGATGCAGCCCCAGCATTTT CASSLTAGMQPQHF
TRBJ1-2 TRBD1 - TRBV12-3/TRBV12-4 TGTGCCAGCTGTGGGCTTGGCAGGGGGCGAGGCTATACCTTC CASCGLGRGRGYTF
TRBJ2-1 TRBD2 - TRBV6-1 TGTGCCAGCAGCGAATTAGCGGGAGGGACCTACAATGAACAGTTCTTC CASSELAGGTYNEQFF
TRBJ2-4 - many TRBV6-2/TRBV6-3 TGTGCCAGCAGTTACAGGAACGGAGCCCTAGCCAAAAACATTCAGTACTTC CASSYRNGALAKNIQYF
TRBJ2-1 - - TRBV5-1 TGCGCCAGCAGGTCCGGGACGGGGACGGCTAATGAGCGGTTCTTC CASRSGTGTANERFF
TRBJ1-1 TRBD1 - TRBV6-5 TGTGTCTGCAGGTGGGACAGATCCGTTAACACTGAAGCTTTCTTT CVCRWDRSVNTEAFF
TRBJ2-7 - - TRBV7-9 TGTGCCAGCAGCCCCACGGGGGGCCCCTACAATGAACAGTACTTC CASSPTGGPYNEQYF
TRBJ2-4 - - TRBV7-9 TGTGGCAGCAGCTCCTCCGCGTACGGGCTAGCCAAAAACATTCAGTACTTC CGSSSSAYGLAKNIQYF
TRBJ2-3 - medium-sized TRBV11-2 TGTGCCAGCAGCCCGACGGGGGGCACAGATACGCAGTATTTT CASSPTGGTDTQYF
TRBJ2-2 - once TRBV4-2 TGTGCCAGCTGGCACCCCCCCGGGGCGAACACCGGGGAGCTGTTTTTT CASWHPPGANTGELFF
TRBJ1-1 - - TRBV11-2 TGTGCCAGCAGTTTAGAGGGGACATCGGCTTTCTTT CASSLEGTSAFF